This paragraph covers one T cell receptor beta chain sequence. Its matching antigen is unknown. It may be a read error: a sequence one base away is much more abundant. A universal primer site was incorporated via template switching, and the cDNA contained unique molecular identifiers. TCRdb re-called the 5' RACE reads with MiXCR, one entry per CDR3 protein. This table has around 290,000 distinct CDR3 sequences, just under 9.5% appearing once. The entry originates in a study of identical twins. Findings and caveats of the study: Twins showed weaker excess sharing in their beta out-of-frame sequences.

The CDR3 contains 13 residues. From germline, CDR1 is MNHNY and CDR2 SVGAGI (reference sequence). Trimming cost V 2 bases and J 4 bases, with 7 bases left between them. These data also featured in a second study, about yellow fever vaccine responses in identical twins.

The origin of this receptor is a woman aged 18-35 years in good health. V usage is TRBV6-6 and J usage is TRBJ2-3; D is ambiguous. The source material was CD8+ T cells sorted from blood. CDR3 in amino acids: CASSYKFPDTQYF. The CDR3 region has the DNA TGTGCCAGCAGTTACAAGTTCCCAGATACGCAGTATTTT.